Each of the 2 T cell receptor beta chains below was sequenced from the same sample in a study of human T cells and chemical hapten exposure (dated by TCRdb to about 2021). Reading the label with the study, this specimen's time point is: pre-sensitization, week 0. Taken with the paper, the label for treatment or condition translates to: therapeutic diphenylcyclopropenone sensitization with weekly scalp DPC. Libraries were made using RACE. Sequencer: NextSeq 500. TCRdb passed the public sequencing reads through fastp at Q25 and MiXCR, retaining productive beta sequences. Identical CDR3 proteins give one entry, which carries the most common genes and DNA. Across this sample there are roughly 110,000 distinct CDR3 sequences, with roughly 12% seen only once. Of the sample, around 1.5% is held by the ten largest clones. Sequencing used whole blood, obtained in connection with sensitization to the hapten diphenylcyclopropenone (DPC). The receptors here all came from a woman in her fifties or sixties with alopecia areata. Some clones in this sample may be carry-over from other donors' samples.

This rearrangement joins TRBV11-2 to TRBJ2-1; D may be TRBD2 (5 bases). Germline V gene sequence: CDR1 SGHAT, CDR2 FQNNGV. V gave up 5 bases and J gave up 9 bases, with 14 bases separating them. The CDR3 runs 13 residues. CDR3 loop: CASSGGNSGEQFF. CDR3 nucleotides: TGTGCCAGCAGCGGTGGGAACAGCGGTGAGCAGTTCTTC.

This chain connects TRBV4-2 to TRBJ1-2; D is unclear. V lost 0 bases to trimming and J lost 3 bases, with 5 bases between them. The germline gives CDR1 LGHNA, CDR2 YNFKEQ. The CDR3 totals 13 residues. The CDR3 protein is CASSQDSYYGYTF. CDR3 DNA sequence: TGTGCCAGCAGCCAAGACAGCTACTATGGCTACACCTTC.